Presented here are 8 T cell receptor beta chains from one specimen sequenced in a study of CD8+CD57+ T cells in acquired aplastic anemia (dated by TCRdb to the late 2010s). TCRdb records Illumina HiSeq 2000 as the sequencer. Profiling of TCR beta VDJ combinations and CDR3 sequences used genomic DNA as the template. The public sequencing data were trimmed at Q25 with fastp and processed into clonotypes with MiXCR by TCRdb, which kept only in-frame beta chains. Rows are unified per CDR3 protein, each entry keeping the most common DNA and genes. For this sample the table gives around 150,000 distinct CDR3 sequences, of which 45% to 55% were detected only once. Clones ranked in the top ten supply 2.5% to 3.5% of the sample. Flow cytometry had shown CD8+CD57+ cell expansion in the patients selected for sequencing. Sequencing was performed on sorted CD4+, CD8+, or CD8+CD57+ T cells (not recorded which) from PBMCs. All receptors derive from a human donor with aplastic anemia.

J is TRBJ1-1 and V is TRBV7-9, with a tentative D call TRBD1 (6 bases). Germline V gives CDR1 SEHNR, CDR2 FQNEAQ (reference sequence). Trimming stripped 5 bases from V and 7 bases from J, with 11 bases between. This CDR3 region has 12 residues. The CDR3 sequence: CASSLTGFEAFF. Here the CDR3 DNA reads TGTGCCAGCAGCCTGACAGGCTTTGAAGCTTTCTTT.

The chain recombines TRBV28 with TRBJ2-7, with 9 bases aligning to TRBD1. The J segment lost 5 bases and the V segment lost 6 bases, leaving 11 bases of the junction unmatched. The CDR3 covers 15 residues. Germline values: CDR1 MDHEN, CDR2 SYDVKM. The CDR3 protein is CASRGPGQGTHEQYF. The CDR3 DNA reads TGTGCCAGCAGGGGACCGGGACAGGGAACCCACGAGCAGTACTTC.

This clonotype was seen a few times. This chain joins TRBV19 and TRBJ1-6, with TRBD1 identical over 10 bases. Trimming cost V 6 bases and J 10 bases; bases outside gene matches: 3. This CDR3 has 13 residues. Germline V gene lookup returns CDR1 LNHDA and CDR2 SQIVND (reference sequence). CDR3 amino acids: CASRGQGYSPLHF. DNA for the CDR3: TGTGCCAGTAGGGGACAGGGGTACTCACCCCTCCACTTT.

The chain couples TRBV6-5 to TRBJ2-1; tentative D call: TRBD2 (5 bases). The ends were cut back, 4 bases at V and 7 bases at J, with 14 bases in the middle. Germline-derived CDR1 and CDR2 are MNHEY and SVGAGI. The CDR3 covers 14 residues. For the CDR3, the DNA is TGTGCCAGCAGTTTGCGGACTGCGAGGAATGAGCAGTTCTTC. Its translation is CASSLRTARNEQFF.

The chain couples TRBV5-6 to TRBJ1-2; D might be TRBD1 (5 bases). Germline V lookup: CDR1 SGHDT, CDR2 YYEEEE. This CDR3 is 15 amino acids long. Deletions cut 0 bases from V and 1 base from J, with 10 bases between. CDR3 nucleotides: TGTGCCAGCAGCTTGGGGCAGGGACTTAACTATGGCTACACCTTC. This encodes CASSLGQGLNYGYTF.

CDR3 sequence reads: CASSGTGNNEQYF. CDR3 DNA sequence: TGTGCCAGCAGTGGAACAGGGAACAATGAGCAGTATTTT. This chain links TRBV2 with TRBJ2-3, with D possibly TRBD1 on 6 matching bases. Deletions cut 4 bases from V and 11 bases from J, with 16 bases between. CDR3 length: 13 residues. Germline V gives CDR1 SNHLY, CDR2 FYNNEI.

The chain's CDR3 is CASSEQGADYEQYF. The CDR3 DNA reads TGTGCCAGCAGCGAACAGGGGGCGGACTACGAGCAGTACTTC. The chain recombines TRBV11-1 with TRBJ2-1; 9 nucleotides align to TRBD1. Near its end, the DNA agrees better with TRBJ2-7, so the J call may be wrong. Germline V gives CDR1 SGHAT, CDR2 FQDESV (reference sequence). CDR3 length equals 14 residues.

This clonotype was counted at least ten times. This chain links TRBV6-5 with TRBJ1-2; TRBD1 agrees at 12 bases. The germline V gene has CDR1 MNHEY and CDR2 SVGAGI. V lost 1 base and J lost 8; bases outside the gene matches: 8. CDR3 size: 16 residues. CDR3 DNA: TGTGCCAGCAGTTACTATGGGACAGGGGGCGCGACGGGCTACACCTTC. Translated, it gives CASSYYGTGGATGYTF.